The 14 T cell receptor beta chains listed next were all sequenced from one sample in a study of blood T cell repertoires in COVID-19. Clones were sequenced by immunoSEQ multiplex PCR, and TCRdb holds only the in-frame ones, with some missing. The sample shows approximately 530,000 clones, 85% to 90% of them seen only once. The sequenced material came from peripheral blood. The receptors shown here come from a woman between 50 and 59 years old with COVID-19, enrolled during active disease.

The chain links TRBV6-5 to TRBJ2-7, with TRBD1 matching 9 bases. The germline V gene has CDR1 MNHEY and CDR2 SVGAGI. The V gene end was trimmed by 4 bases and the J gene end by 2 bases; junction bases not matched to a gene: 3. CDR3 length equals 14 residues. CDR3 in DNA: TGTGCCAGCAGTTCCGGGACAGGGACCTACGAGCAGTACTTC. Protein sequence: CASSSGTGTYEQYF.

The chain joins TRBV27 to TRBJ2-1, with TRBD2 matching over 12 bases. J gave up 10 bases and V 8 bases, and 9 bases lay outside the gene matches. The CDR3 sequence is 14 residues long. Germline lookup yields CDR1 MNHEY and CDR2 SMNVEV (reference sequence). DNA of the CDR3: TGTGCCAGCTCTTTACTAGCGGGGGGAGTCGAGCAGTTCTTC. It encodes CASSLLAGGVEQFF.

CDR3 nucleotide sequence: TGTGCCAGCAGCCCATTTGGACAGAGCTATGGCTACACCTTC. Its protein product is CASSPFGQSYGYTF. V usage is TRBV7-9 and J usage is TRBJ1-2; TRBD1 is a possible D gene (6 bases). V was clipped by 5 bases and J by 4 bases, with 14 bases between them. Per the germline V gene, CDR1 is SEHNR and CDR2 is FQNEAQ (reference sequence). The CDR3 runs to 14 residues.

A few counts support this clone. The V gene is TRBV3-1 (or the pseudogene TRBV3-2), the J gene TRBJ2-5; 12 bases align to TRBD1. The CDR3 spans 18 residues. CDR1 LGHDT and CDR2 YNNKEL come from the germline V gene (reference sequence). The trim removed 1 base at V and 7 bases at J, leaving 13 bases unmatched. The CDR3 reads CASSQAGTGGDLDGTQYF. The CDR3 DNA follows: TGTGCCAGCAGCCAAGCCGGGACAGGGGGCGACTTGGACGGGACCCAGTACTTC.

This clone has only a few counts. The chain couples TRBV5-1 to TRBJ1-2; the D is unclear. Germline assignment: CDR1 SGHRS and CDR2 YFSETQ. The CDR3 runs 14 residues. With 0 bases removed from V and 0 bases from J, the gap between germline ends came to 6 bases. Here the CDR3 reads CASSLESSNYGYTF. The CDR3 DNA sequence: TGCGCCAGCAGCTTGGAGAGTTCTAACTATGGCTACACCTTC.

V and J are TRBV7-3 and TRBJ1-1; perhaps TRBD1 as D (6 bases). Germline V gene data show CDR1 as SGHTA and CDR2 as FQGTGA. Deletions cut 8 bases from V and 0 bases from J, with 10 bases between. There are 13 residues in the CDR3. The CDR3 spells CASSSGVNTEAFF. The CDR3 DNA follows: TGTGCCAGCTCCTCAGGGGTGAACACTGAAGCTTTCTTT. The whole variable domain, remainder taken from reference TRBV7-3 and TRBJ1-1, is GAGVSQTPSNKVTEKGKYVELRCDPISGHTALYWYRQSLGQGPEFLIYFQGTGAADDSGLPNDRFFAVRPEGSVSTLKIQRTERGDSAVYLCASSSGVNTEAFFGQGTRLTVV.

The rearrangement uses TRBV9 and TRBJ2-5, with D tentatively TRBD2 (7 bases). The V and J ends lost 4 bases and 0 bases respectively, with 19 bases between them. This CDR3 comprises 17 residues. CDR1 is SGDLS, CDR2 YYNGEE, per germline. Written as DNA, the CDR3 is TGTGCCAGCAGCCCCTCAGGAAGGGGGGGGTACCAAGAGACCCAGTACTTC. Its protein is CASSPSGRGGYQETQYF. Using reference TRBV9 and TRBJ2-5 for the parts outside the CDR3, the full variable domain is DSGVTQTPKHLITATGQRVTLRCSPRSGDLSVYWYQQSLDQGLQFLIQYYNGEERAKGNILERFSAQQFPDLHSELNLSSLELGDSALYFCASSPSGRGGYQETQYFGPGTRLLVL.

The CDR3 sequence is CATGGIMRSNIQYF. CDR3 DNA sequence: TGTGCCACCGGGGGCATTATGAGGTCAAACATTCAGTACTTC. The J gene is TRBJ2-4, the V gene TRBV15, with D possibly TRBD1 on 6 matching bases. Deletions cut 8 bases from V and 6 bases from J, with 17 bases between. The CDR3 spans 14 residues. Germline values: CDR1 LNHNV, CDR2 YYDKDF (reference sequence). The full variable domain, with the rest looked up from reference TRBV15 and TRBJ2-4, is DAMVIQNPRYQVTQFGKPVTLSCSQTLNHNVMYWYQQKSSQAPKLLFHYYDKDFNNEADTPDNFQSRRPNTSFCFLDIRSPGLGDTAMYLCATGGIMRSNIQYFGAGTRLSVL.

V usage is TRBV7-9 and J usage is TRBJ1-2, with 7 bases matching TRBD1. The CDR3 is made up of 13 amino acids. Per germline, CDR1 SEHNR and CDR2 FQNEAQ (reference sequence). V was clipped by 5 bases and J by 8 bases; unmatched bases: 8. The CDR3 reads CASSTGVVRGYTF. CDR3 sequence (DNA): TGTGCCAGCAGCACAGGGGTCGTTCGGGGCTACACCTTC.

The chain employs TRBV5-1 and TRBJ2-3; 8 positions agree with TRBD2. Germline CDR1 reads SGHRS; CDR2 reads YFSETQ. With V trimmed by 6 bases and J by 2 bases, 5 bases remained unmatched. This CDR3 has 14 amino acids. The CDR3 sequence: CASTAGGPTDTQYF. The CDR3 coding sequence is TGCGCCAGCACGGCGGGGGGACCCACAGATACGCAGTATTTT.

This chain links TRBV10-3 with TRBJ1-4; 7 bases are a match to TRBD1. Germline values: CDR1 ENHRY, CDR2 SYGVKD. This CDR3 has 17 amino acids. The ends lost 6 bases at V and 2 bases at J; junction bases unmatched: 12. The CDR3 reads CAISPGQAEGTNEKLFF. The CDR3 nucleotides are TGTGCCATCAGCCCCGGACAGGCCGAGGGGACTAATGAAAAACTGTTTTTT.

The V gene is TRBV13, the J gene TRBJ2-1, with TRBD2 matching 10 bases. V gave up 5 bases and J gave up 4 bases; unmatched junction bases: 8. Per the germline V gene, CDR1 is PRHDT and CDR2 is FYEKMQ (reference sequence). The CDR3 runs 16 residues. The CDR3 bases are TGTGCCAGCAGCATATACGAGCGGGGGGGATACAATGAGCAGTTCTTC. It yields the protein CASSIYERGGYNEQFF.

V is TRBV24-1 and J is TRBJ2-3, with TRBD2 as a possible D gene (6 bases). CDR1 KGHDR and CDR2 SFDVKD come from the germline V gene. The CDR3 consists of 16 residues. V was trimmed by 3 bases and J by 1 base, leaving 13 bases between them. The CDR3 loop reads CATSDPSVGRTDTQYF. For the CDR3, the DNA is TGTGCCACCAGTGATCCTAGCGTAGGACGCACAGATACGCAGTATTTT.

The chain carries TRBV6-5 and TRBJ1-2; weak D call: TRBD1 (5 bases). CDR3 size: 13 residues. Per the germline V gene, CDR1 is MNHEY and CDR2 is SVGAGI. Trimming left V 8 bases short and J 5 bases short, with 15 bases between. CDR3 sequence reads: CASDQGLWYGYTF. As DNA, the CDR3 is TGTGCCAGCGATCAGGGACTTTGGTATGGCTACACCTTC.